The 17 T cell receptor beta chains reported below all come from one sample, sequenced in a study of T cells after yellow fever vaccination. In TCRdb, the 5' RACE reads were re-called with MiXCR into one record per CDR3 protein. The data hold about 510,000 distinct CDR3 sequences, with roughly 22% observed a single time. The sequencing here drew on PBMCs, taken approximately 22 days after the first yellow fever vaccination. The receptors were sampled from a man aged 18 to 30 who received the YFV17D yellow fever vaccine.

This clonotype was seen only a few times. The chain links TRBV18 to TRBJ1-5; D is perhaps TRBD1 (6 bases). CDR1 KGHSH and CDR2 LQKENI come from the germline V gene. CDR3 size: 15 residues. Trimming left V 6 bases short and J 0 bases short, with 12 bases between. The CDR3 DNA reads as TGTGCCAGCTCCCCAAGGGGGGTTAGCAATCAGCCCCAGCATTTT. Its protein is CASSPRGVSNQPQHF. Filled out from reference TRBV18 and TRBJ1-5, the complete variable domain reads NAGVMQNPRHLVRRRGQEARLRCSPMKGHSHVYWYRQLPEEGLKFMVYLQKENIIDESGMPKERFSAEFPKEGPSILRIQQVVRGDSAAYFCASSPRGVSNQPQHFGDGTRLSIL.

The rearrangement uses TRBV21-1 and TRBJ2-5; the D segment call TRBD2 is taken from the table without a DNA check. TRBV21-1 is described as a pseudogene. This CDR3 is 12 amino acids long. CDR3 nucleotide sequence: TGTGCCGGCTCCGCGGGGGGAGAGACCCAGTACTTC. It is translated as CAGSAGGETQYF.

This clonotype was seen many times. The chain recombines TRBV20-1 with TRBJ1-6; the D gene is possibly TRBD1 (5 bases). Germline CDR1 reads DFQATT; CDR2 reads SNEGSKA (reference sequence). The CDR3 is made up of 14 amino acids. V was clipped by 5 bases and J by 4 bases, with 12 bases between them. CDR3 DNA sequence: TGCAGTGCTCTCCACGGGGGGTATAATTCACCCCTCCACTTT. Amino acids: CSALHGGYNSPLHF.

In this sample, this clonotype turned up a few times. This chain joins TRBV5-1 and TRBJ2-3; 9 positions agree with TRBD1. With V trimmed by 3 bases and J by 2 bases, 4 bases remained unmatched. The length of the CDR3 is 15 residues. Germline V CDR1 and CDR2: SGHRS, YFSETQ. The CDR3 sequence is CASSSGQGHTDTQYF. The CDR3 DNA is TGCGCCAGCAGCTCAGGACAGGGGCACACAGATACGCAGTATTTT. Based on the CDR3 plus reference TRBV5-1 and TRBJ2-3, the full variable domain is KAGVTQTPRYLIKTRGQQVTLSCSPISGHRSVSWYQQTPGQGLQFLFEYFSETQRNKGNFPGRFSGRQFSNSRSEMNVSTLELGDSALYLCASSSGQGHTDTQYFGPGTRLTVL.

This clonotype was picked up a small number of times. The chain employs TRBV25-1 and TRBJ2-5; TRBD1 or TRBD2 may be the D gene (6 bases each). CDR3 length: 16 amino acids. Looked up from germline, CDR1 is MGHDK and CDR2 is SYGVNS. The ends were cut back, 3 bases at V and 1 base at J, with 15 bases in the middle. CDR3 loop: CASSEGGQSTQETQYF. DNA for the CDR3: TGTGCCAGCAGTGAGGGGGGCCAGTCGACCCAAGAGACCCAGTACTTC.

The sample holds a few counts of this clonotype. This chain joins TRBV7-9 and TRBJ2-7; D tentatively fits TRBD1 or TRBD2 (5 bases each). The V and J ends lost 5 bases and 6 bases respectively, with 17 bases between them. Germline CDR1 is SEHNR and CDR2 is FQNEAQ (reference sequence). The CDR3 contains 14 residues. The CDR3 spells CASSNGTAPFEQYV. CDR3 sequence (DNA): TGTGCCAGCAGCAACGGGACCGCGCCGTTCGAGCAGTACGTC.

The chain joins TRBV27 to TRBJ2-2, with TRBD1 matching over 7 bases. J lost 5 bases, V lost 2 bases, and 8 bases had no gene match. The CDR3 length is 16 residues. Germline CDR1 is MNHEY and CDR2 is SMNVEV (reference sequence). The CDR3, as DNA: TGTGCCAGCAGTTTAGGGGTGAGGGGGCGTACCGGGGAGCTGTTTTTT. Its translation is CASSLGVRGRTGELFF.

This clonotype was observed many times. The chain employs TRBV4-1 and TRBJ1-1, with D unresolved. The germline V gene encodes CDR1 MGHRA and CDR2 YSYEKL. There are 15 residues in the CDR3. V gave up 4 bases and J gave up 3 bases, with 15 bases separating them. The CDR3 region is CASSPVDRAHTEAFF. The CDR3 nucleotides read TGCGCCAGCAGCCCAGTGGACCGAGCGCACACTGAAGCTTTCTTT.

Comments on this clonotype: A read error may account for a junction end that differs from germline. The V gene is TRBV20-1, the J gene TRBJ1-1; the D gene is possibly TRBD1 (5 bases). The CDR3 has 15 amino acids. Germline values: CDR1 DFQATT, CDR2 SNEGSKA (reference sequence). This CDR3 is CCARDFRQGNTEAFF. The CDR3 DNA is TGCTGTGCTAGAGATTTCAGGCAGGGAAACACTGAAGCTTTCTTT.

This clonotype was detected many times. The CDR3 loop reads CASSSDRVTDTQYF. As DNA, the CDR3 is TGTGCCAGCAGCTCGGACAGGGTCACAGATACGCAGTATTTT. This rearrangement joins TRBV9 to TRBJ2-3; TRBD1 aligns across 8 bases. Germline loops: CDR1 SGDLS, CDR2 YYNGEE. V was pared by 4 bases and J by 2 bases, with 3 bases of the junction left unmatched. The CDR3 is 14 residues long.

This chain connects TRBV7-9 to TRBJ2-1, with 7 nucleotides matching TRBD1. Germline assignment: CDR1 SEHNR and CDR2 FQNEAQ (reference sequence). CDR3 length: 15 amino acids. V lost 5 bases, J lost 0 bases, and 4 bases stayed unmatched. The CDR3 is CASSNDRVSYNEQFF. In DNA form, the CDR3 reads TGTGCCAGCAGCAATGACAGGGTCTCCTACAATGAGCAGTTCTTC.

The chain uses TRBV29-1 and TRBJ2-2; 7 bases align to TRBD1. Per the germline V gene, CDR1 is SQVTM and CDR2 is ANQGSEA. J was trimmed by 5 bases and V by 7 bases; bases with no gene match: 4. The CDR3 loop spans 12 amino acids. CDR3 coding DNA: TGCAGCGGGGACAGCTCTACCGGGGAGCTGTTTTTT. Its protein product is CSGDSSTGELFF.

This clonotype occurred a few times. V and J are TRBV7-2 and TRBJ2-7; D is undetermined. This CDR3 is 11 amino acids long. Trimming removed 3 bases from V and 9 bases from J, with 9 bases in between. Germline loops: CDR1 SGHTA, CDR2 FQGNSA. The CDR3 sequence: CASSFGAGQYV. The CDR3 region has the DNA TGTGCCAGCAGCTTCGGTGCCGGGCAGTACGTC.

The rearrangement links TRBV29-1 to TRBJ1-2, with TRBD1 as a possible D gene (5 bases). Between the trimmed V and J ends, which lost 7 bases and 2 bases, there was a span of 11 bases. Germline loops: CDR1 SQVTM, CDR2 ANQGSEA. This CDR3 region has 12 residues. The CDR3 DNA sequence: TGCAGCGCCGGGACGGAAAACTATGGCTACACCTTC. Amino acids: CSAGTENYGYTF.

This clonotype was detected only a few times. The chain links TRBV20-1 to TRBJ2-2; D is undetermined. Trimming shortened V by 2 bases and J by 4 bases, and 8 bases separated the two germline ends. Germline CDR1 reads DFQATT; CDR2 reads SNEGSKA (reference sequence). The length of the CDR3 is 13 residues. CDR3 bases: TGCAGTGCTAGAAGGGCAACCACCGGGGAGCTGTTTTTT. Residues: CSARRATTGELFF.

The J gene is TRBJ2-1, the V gene TRBV29-1; D unresolved. The CDR3 totals 13 residues. Germline V CDR1 and CDR2: SQVTM, ANQGSEA. Between the trimmed V and J ends, which lost 7 bases and 0 bases, there was a span of 10 bases. CDR3 nucleotide sequence: TGCAGCGGGGCAGCTAGCTCCTACAATGAGCAGTTCTTC. Translating gives CSGAASSYNEQFF.

This clonotype has more than one count but fewer than ten. The J gene is TRBJ2-1, the V gene TRBV6-5, with 11 bases that match TRBD2. CDR1 MNHEY and CDR2 SVGAGI come from the germline V gene. The CDR3 spans 14 residues. Losses at the gene ends were 2 bases for V and 6 bases for J; bases not matched to a gene: 0. This CDR3 reads CASSYGTSGNEQFF. CDR3 coding DNA: TGTGCCAGCAGTTACGGGACTAGCGGCAATGAGCAGTTCTTC.